Sequencing of this T cell receptor (beta chain) was carried out in a study of blood T cell repertoires in COVID-19. This CDR3 comprises 17 residues. Deletions cut 5 bases from V and 5 bases from J, with 19 bases between. Germline CDR1 reads KGHSH; CDR2 reads LQKENI. Only in-frame clones appear in the TCRdb table, and some are missing; sequencing was by immunoSEQ multiplex PCR. The sample has some 200,000 clones, 80% to 95% seen once. The sample taken for sequencing was peripheral blood. The TCR comes from a man aged 50-60 years with acute or convalescent COVID-19. V and J are TRBV18 and TRBJ1-6, with D perhaps TRBD1 (6 bases). The CDR3 protein is CASSSLTGTPDNSPLHF. CDR3 nucleotides: TGTGCCAGCTCATCACTGACCGGGACACCAGATAATTCACCCCTCCACTTT. Full variable domain (remainder filled in from reference TRBV18 and TRBJ1-6): NAGVMQNPRHLVRRRGQEARLRCSPMKGHSHVYWYRQLPEEGLKFMVYLQKENIIDESGMPKERFSAEFPKEGPSILRIQQVVRGDSAAYFCASSSLTGTPDNSPLHFGNGTRLTVT.